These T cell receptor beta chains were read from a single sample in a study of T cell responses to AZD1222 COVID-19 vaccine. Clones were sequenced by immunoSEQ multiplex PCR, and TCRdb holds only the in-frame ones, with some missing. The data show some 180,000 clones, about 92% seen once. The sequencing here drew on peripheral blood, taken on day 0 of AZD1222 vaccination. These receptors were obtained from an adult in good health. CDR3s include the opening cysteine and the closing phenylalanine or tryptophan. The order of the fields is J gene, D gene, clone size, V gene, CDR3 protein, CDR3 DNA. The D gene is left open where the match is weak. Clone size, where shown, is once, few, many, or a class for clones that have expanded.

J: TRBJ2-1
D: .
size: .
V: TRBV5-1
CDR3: CASSPGTQGSREQFF
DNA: TGCGCCAGCAGCCCTGGGACACAGGGCAGTAGGGAGCAGTTCTTC

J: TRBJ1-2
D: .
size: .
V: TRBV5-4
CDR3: CASSPGRPIPNYGYTF
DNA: TGTGCCAGCAGCCCCGGCCGGCCAATCCCCAACTATGGCTACACCTTC

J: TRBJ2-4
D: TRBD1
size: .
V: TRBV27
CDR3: CASSLTSGQGHIQYF
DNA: TGTGCCAGCAGCCTGACGTCGGGACAGGGTCACATTCAGTACTTC

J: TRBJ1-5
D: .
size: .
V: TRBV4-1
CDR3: CASSQDQASQRRNQPQHF
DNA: TGCGCCAGCAGCCAAGATCAAGCTAGTCAGCGAAGAAATCAGCCCCAGCATTTT

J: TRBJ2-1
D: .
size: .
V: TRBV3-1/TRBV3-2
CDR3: CASSLYNEQFF
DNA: TGTGCCAGCAGTCTTTACAATGAGCAGTTCTTC

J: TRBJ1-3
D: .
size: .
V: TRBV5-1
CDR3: CASSFLGDSGNTIYF
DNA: TGCGCCAGCAGCTTCTTAGGGGACTCTGGAAACACCATATATTTT

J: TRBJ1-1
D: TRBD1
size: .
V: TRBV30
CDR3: CAWDRGPSTEAFF
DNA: TGTGCCTGGGACAGGGGTCCCAGTACTGAAGCTTTCTTT

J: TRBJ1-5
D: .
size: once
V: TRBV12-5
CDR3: CASGLQSNQPQHF
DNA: TGTGCTAGTGGCCTACAAAGCAATCAGCCCCAGCATTTT

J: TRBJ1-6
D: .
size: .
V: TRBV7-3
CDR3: CASSLAGTDSPLHF
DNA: TGTGCCAGCAGCTTAGCAGGGACGGATTCACCCCTCCACTTT

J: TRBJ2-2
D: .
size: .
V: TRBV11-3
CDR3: CASSLAGPTGELFF
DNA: TGTGCCAGCAGCTTGGCCGGACCCACCGGGGAGCTGTTTTTT

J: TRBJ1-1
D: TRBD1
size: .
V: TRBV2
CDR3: CASRGQRGQGTEAFF
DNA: TGTGCCAGCAGGGGACAGCGAGGTCAGGGGACTGAAGCTTTCTTT

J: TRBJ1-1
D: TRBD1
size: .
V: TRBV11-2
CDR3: CASSLEFPGGRAFF
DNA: TGTGCCAGCAGCTTAGAATTTCCAGGGGGTAGGGCTTTCTTT

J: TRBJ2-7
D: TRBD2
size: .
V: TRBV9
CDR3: CASSVSGGGEQYF
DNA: TGTGCCAGCAGCGTATCGGGCGGGGGGGAGCAGTACTTC

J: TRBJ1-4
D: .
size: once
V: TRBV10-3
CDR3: CAISESAGANEKLFF
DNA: TGTGCCATCAGTGAGTCGGCCGGGGCTAATGAAAAACTGTTTTTT

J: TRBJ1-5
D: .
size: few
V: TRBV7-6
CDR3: CASSLGAWGNQPQHF
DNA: TGTGCCAGCAGCTTAGGGGCATGGGGGAATCAGCCCCAGCATTTT

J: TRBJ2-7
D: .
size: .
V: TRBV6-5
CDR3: CASRYDSYEQYF
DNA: TGTGCCAGCAGGTACGACTCCTACGAGCAGTACTTC

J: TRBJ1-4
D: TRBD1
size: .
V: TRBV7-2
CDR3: CASSRRTGENEKLFF
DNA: TGTGCCAGCAGCCGTAGGACAGGGGAAAATGAAAAACTGTTTTTT

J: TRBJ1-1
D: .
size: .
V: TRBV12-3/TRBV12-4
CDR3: CASSLGYEAFF
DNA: TGTGCCAGCAGTTTAGGATACGAAGCTTTCTTT

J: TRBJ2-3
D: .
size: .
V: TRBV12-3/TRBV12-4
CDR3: CASSKFRTDTQYF
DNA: TGTGCCAGCAGTAAGTTTAGGACAGATACGCAGTATTTT

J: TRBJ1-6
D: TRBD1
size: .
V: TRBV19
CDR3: CATRDRGPLSGSPLHF
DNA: TGTGCCACCAGGGACAGGGGGCCGCTATCTGGTTCACCCCTCCACTTT

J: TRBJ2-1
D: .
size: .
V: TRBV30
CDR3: CAWGLGPGNEQFF
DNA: TGTGCCTGGGGCCTCGGGCCGGGGAATGAGCAGTTCTTC

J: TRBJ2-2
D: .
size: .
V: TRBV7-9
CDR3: CASSWRQNTGELFF
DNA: TGTGCCAGCAGCTGGCGACAAAACACCGGGGAGCTGTTTTTT

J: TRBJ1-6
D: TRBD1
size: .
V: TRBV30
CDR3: CAWSARTGLYNSPLHF
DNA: TGTGCCTGGAGCGCCAGGACAGGGCTCTATAATTCACCCCTCCACTTT

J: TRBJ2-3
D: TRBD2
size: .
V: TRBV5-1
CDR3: CASSPSLAGATDTQYF
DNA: TGCGCCAGCAGCCCTTCTCTAGCGGGGGCCACAGATACGCAGTATTTT

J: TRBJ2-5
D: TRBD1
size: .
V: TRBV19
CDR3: CASSMSRLDRQETQYF
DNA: TGTGCCAGTAGTATGTCTAGGTTGGACAGGCAAGAGACCCAGTACTTC

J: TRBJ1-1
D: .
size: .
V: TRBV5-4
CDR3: CASSLSQGRIGTEAFF
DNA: TGTGCCAGCAGCTTGAGTCAGGGTAGGATCGGCACTGAAGCTTTCTTT

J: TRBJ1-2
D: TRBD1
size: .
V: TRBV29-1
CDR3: CSVDRRDRVLNYGYTF
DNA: TGCAGCGTTGATCGGCGCGACAGGGTCCTAAACTATGGCTACACCTTC

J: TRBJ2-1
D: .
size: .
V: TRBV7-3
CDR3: CASSLLGYNEQFF
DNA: TGTGCCAGCAGCCTCCTGGGGTACAATGAGCAGTTCTTC

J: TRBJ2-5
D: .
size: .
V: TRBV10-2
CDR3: CASSEGPHGTQYF
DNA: TGCGCCAGCAGTGAGGGACCGCACGGGACCCAGTACTTC

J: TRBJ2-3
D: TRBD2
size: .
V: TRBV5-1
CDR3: CASSPGTSGYTQYF
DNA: TGCGCCAGCAGCCCCGGGACTAGCGGATATACGCAGTATTTT

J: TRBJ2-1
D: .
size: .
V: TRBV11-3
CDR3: CASSAFRAGAYNEQFF
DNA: TGTGCCAGCAGCGCCTTCCGGGCGGGGGCTTACAATGAGCAGTTCTTC

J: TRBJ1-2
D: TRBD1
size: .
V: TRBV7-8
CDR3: CASSHGTGANYGYTF
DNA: TGTGCCAGCAGCCATGGGACAGGGGCTAACTATGGCTACACCTTC

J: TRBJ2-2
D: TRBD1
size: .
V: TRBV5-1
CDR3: CASLSDSGGRGTGELFF
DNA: TGCGCCAGCCTTTCAGACTCAGGGGGTCGGGGCACCGGGGAGCTGTTTTTT

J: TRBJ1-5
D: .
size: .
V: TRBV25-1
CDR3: CASRGGEQPQHF
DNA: TGTGCCAGCAGGGGCGGGGAACAGCCCCAGCATTTT

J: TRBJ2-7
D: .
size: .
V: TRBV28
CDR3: CASSSNRESKYF
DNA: TGTGCCAGCAGTTCGAACAGGGAAAGTAAGTACTTC

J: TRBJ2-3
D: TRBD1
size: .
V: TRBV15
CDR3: CATSREWRQGSRTDTQYF
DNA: TGTGCCACCAGCAGAGAATGGAGACAGGGTTCGCGCACAGATACGCAGTATTTT

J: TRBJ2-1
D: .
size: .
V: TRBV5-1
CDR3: CASKLAADGLYNEQFF
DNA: TGCGCCAGCAAACTTGCGGCAGACGGCCTCTACAATGAGCAGTTCTTC

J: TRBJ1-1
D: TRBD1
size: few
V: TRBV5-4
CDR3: CASSRGGGGDAGTEAFF
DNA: TGTGCCAGCAGCCGAGGGGGAGGGGGCGACGCGGGCACTGAAGCTTTCTTT

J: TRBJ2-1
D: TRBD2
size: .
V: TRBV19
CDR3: CASSIVIGLAWNEQFF
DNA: TGTGCCAGTAGTATAGTCATTGGACTAGCATGGAATGAGCAGTTCTTC